The clone carrying this TCR beta chain was recorded only once. TCRdb's table, derived via immunoSEQ multiplex PCR, lists solely in-frame clones and lacks some. The sample lists 310,000 or so clones, about nine tenths occurring once. The sample belongs to a study of blood T cell repertoires in COVID-19. V trimming: 5 bases; J trimming: 2 bases; junction bases outside the gene matches: 3. The germline V gene encodes CDR1 SEHNR and CDR2 FQNEAQ (reference sequence). The CDR3 covers 15 residues. The rearrangement links TRBV7-9 to TRBJ1-3; TRBD1 matches at 10 bases. The clonotype comes from a woman aged 18-29 years who had recovered from COVID-19. Sequencing input: PBMCs or T cells enriched from blood (not recorded which). The CDR3 loop is CASSTTGGAGNTIYF. The DNA of the CDR3 is TGTGCCAGCAGCACGACAGGGGGCGCTGGAAACACCATATATTTT.